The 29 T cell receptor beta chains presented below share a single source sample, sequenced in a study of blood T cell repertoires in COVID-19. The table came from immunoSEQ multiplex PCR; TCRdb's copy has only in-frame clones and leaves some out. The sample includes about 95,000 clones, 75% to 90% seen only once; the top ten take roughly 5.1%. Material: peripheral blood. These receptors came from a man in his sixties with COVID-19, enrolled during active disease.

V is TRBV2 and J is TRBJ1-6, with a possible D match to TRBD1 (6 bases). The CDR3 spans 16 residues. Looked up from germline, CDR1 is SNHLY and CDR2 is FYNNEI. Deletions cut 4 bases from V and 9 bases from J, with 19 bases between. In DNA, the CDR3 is TGTGCCAGCAGTGCTACAGGGTCTGTTAAGGGTTCACCCCTCCACTTT. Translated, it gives CASSATGSVKGSPLHF.

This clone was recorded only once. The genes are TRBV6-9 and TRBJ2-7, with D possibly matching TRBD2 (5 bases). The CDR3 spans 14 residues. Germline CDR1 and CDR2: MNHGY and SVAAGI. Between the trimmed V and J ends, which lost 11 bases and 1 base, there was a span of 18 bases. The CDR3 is CAHNGGRESYEQYF. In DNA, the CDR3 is TGTGCCCATAATGGTGGGAGAGAATCCTACGAGCAGTACTTC.

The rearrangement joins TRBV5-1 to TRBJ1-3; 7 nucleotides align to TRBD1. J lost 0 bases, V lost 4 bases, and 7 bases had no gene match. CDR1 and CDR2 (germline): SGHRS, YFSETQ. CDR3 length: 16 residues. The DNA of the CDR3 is TGCGCCAGCAGCCAAATGGGACAGCTCTCTGGAAACACCATATATTTT. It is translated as CASSQMGQLSGNTIYF.

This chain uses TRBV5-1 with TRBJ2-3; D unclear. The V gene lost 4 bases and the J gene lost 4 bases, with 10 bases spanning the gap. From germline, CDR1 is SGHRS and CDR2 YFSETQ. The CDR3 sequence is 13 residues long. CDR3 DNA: TGCGCCAGCAGCCCGCCACGGTCAGATACGCAGTATTTT. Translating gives CASSPPRSDTQYF.

The CDR3 reads CSASGTRPVYEQYF. The CDR3 nucleotides read TGCAGTGCTAGTGGGACTAGGCCTGTATACGAGCAGTACTTC. The chain carries TRBV20-1 and TRBJ2-7, with TRBD2 matching 8 bases. Germline V gives CDR1 DFQATT, CDR2 SNEGSKA (reference sequence). The V gene end was trimmed by 3 bases and the J gene end by 4 bases; junction bases not matched to a gene: 8. The CDR3 runs to 14 residues.

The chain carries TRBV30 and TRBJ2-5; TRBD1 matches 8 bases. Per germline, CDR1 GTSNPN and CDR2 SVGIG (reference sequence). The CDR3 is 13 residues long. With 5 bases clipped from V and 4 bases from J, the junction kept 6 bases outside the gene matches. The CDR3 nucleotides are TGTGCCTGGGCAACACAGGGGGTAGAGACCCAGTACTTC. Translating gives CAWATQGVETQYF.

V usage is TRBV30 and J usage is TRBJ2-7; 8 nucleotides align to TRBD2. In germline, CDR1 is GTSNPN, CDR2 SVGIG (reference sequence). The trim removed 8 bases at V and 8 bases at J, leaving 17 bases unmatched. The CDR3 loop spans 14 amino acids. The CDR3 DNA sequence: TGTGCCAGCGGAGGTCTACTAGCGGACCCTAAGCAGTACTTC. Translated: CASGGLLADPKQYF. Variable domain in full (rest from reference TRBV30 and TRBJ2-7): SQTIHQWPATLVQPVGSPLSLECTVEGTSNPNLYWYRQAAGRGLQLLFYSVGIGQISSEVPQNLSASRPQDRQFILSSKKLLLSDSGFYLCASGGLLADPKQYFGPGTRLTVT.

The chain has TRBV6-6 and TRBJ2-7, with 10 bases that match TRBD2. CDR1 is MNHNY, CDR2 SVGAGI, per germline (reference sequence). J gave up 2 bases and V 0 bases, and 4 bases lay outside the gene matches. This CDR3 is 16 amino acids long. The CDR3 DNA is TGTGCCAGCAGTTACTCGAAGAGCGGGAGGGCCTACGAGCAGTACTTC. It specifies CASSYSKSGRAYEQYF.

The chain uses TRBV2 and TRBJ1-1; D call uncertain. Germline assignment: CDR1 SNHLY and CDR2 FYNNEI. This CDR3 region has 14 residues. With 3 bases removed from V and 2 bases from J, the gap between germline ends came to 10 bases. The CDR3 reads CASSDFRSNTEAFF. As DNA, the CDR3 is TGTGCCAGCAGTGATTTCAGGTCTAACACTGAAGCTTTCTTT. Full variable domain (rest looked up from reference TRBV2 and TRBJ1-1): EPEVTQTPSHQVTQMGQEVILRCVPISNHLYFYWYRQILGQKVEFLVSFYNNEISEKSEIFDDQFSVERPDGSNFTLKIRSTKLEDSAMYFCASSDFRSNTEAFFGQGTRLTVV.

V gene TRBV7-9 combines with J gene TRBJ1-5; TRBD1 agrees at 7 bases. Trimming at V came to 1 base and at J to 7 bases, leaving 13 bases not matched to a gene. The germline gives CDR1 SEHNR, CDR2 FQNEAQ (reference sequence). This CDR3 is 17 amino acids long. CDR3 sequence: CASSLEWADRVGQPQHF. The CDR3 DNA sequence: TGTGCCAGCAGCTTAGAATGGGCCGACAGGGTCGGGCAGCCCCAGCATTTT.

The CDR3 reads CASSGVGTGGSTTYGYTF. The DNA for the CDR3 is TGTGCCAGCAGTGGAGTTGGGACAGGGGGCTCCACCACCTATGGCTACACCTTC. The V call is TRBV2, the J call TRBJ1-2; 12 bases map to TRBD1. Germline V gene data show CDR1 as SNHLY and CDR2 as FYNNEI. This CDR3 region has 18 residues. With V trimmed by 4 bases and J by 4 bases, 13 bases remained unmatched.

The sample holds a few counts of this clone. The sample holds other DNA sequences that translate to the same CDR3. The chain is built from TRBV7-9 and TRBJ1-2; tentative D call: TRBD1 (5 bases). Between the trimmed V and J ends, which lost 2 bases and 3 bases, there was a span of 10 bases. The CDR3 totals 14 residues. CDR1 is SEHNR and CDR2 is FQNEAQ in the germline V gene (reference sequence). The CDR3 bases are TGTGCCAGCAGCTTAAACCGGGGGGACTATGGCTACACCTTC. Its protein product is CASSLNRGDYGYTF. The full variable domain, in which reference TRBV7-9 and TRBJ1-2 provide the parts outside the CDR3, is DTGVSQNPRHKITKRGQNVTFRCDPISEHNRLYWYRQTLGQGPEFLTYFQNEAQLEKSRLLSDRFSAERPKGSFSTLEIQRTEQGDSAMYLCASSLNRGDYGYTFGSGTRLTVV.

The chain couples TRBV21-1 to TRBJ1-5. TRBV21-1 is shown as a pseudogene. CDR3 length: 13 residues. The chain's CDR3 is CASSNECNQPQHF. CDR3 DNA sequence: TGTGCCAGCAGCAATGAGTGCAATCAGCCCCAGCATTTT.

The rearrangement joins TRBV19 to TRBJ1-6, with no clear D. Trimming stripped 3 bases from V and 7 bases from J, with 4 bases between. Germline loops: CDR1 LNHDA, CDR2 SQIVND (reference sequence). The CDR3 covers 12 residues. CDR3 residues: CASSIYNSPLHF. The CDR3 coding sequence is TGTGCCAGTAGTATCTACAATTCACCCCTCCACTTT.

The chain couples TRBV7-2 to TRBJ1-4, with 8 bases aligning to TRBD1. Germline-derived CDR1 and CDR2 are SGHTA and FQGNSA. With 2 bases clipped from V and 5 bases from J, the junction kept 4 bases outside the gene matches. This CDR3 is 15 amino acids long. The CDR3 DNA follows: TGTGCCAGCAGCTTAATGAGGACAGGGAATGAAAAACTGTTTTTT. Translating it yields CASSLMRTGNEKLFF.

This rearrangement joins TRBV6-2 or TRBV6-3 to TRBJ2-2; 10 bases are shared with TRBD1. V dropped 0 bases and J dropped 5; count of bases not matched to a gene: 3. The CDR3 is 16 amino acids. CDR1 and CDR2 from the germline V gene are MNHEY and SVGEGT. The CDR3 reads CASSYSPGQGTGELFF. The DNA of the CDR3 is TGTGCCAGCAGTTACTCCCCGGGACAGGGGACCGGGGAGCTGTTTTTT.

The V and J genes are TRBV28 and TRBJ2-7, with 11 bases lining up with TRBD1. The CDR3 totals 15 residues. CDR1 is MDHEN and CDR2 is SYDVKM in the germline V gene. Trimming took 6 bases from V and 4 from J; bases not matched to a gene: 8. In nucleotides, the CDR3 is TGTGCCAGCAGCCCATGGACAGGGGGCGTATACGAGCAGTACTTC. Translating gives CASSPWTGGVYEQYF.

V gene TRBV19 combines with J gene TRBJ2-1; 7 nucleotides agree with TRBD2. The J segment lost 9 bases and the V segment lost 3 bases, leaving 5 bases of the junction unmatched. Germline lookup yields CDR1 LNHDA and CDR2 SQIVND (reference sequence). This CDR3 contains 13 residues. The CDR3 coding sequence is TGTGCCAGTAGTATCGGTGGACTAGTTGAGCAGTTCTTC. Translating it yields CASSIGGLVEQFF.

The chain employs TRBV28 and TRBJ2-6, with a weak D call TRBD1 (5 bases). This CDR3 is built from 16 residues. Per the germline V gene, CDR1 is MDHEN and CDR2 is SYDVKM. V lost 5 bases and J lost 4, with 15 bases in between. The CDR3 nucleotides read TGTGCCAGCAGTAGAGGTGGGGCTGGCGGGGCCAACGTCCTGACTTTC. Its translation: CASSRGGAGGANVLTF.

The CDR3 DNA follows: TGTGCCAGCAGCTTGGCCGGTGGGGCATACGAGCAGTACTTC. Protein product: CASSLAGGAYEQYF. The chain recombines TRBV5-6 with TRBJ2-7; a weak D match, TRBD1 (5 bases). Germline V gene data show CDR1 as SGHDT and CDR2 as YYEEEE. Trimming removed 0 bases at V and 4 bases at J, with 11 bases between. This CDR3 comprises 14 residues.

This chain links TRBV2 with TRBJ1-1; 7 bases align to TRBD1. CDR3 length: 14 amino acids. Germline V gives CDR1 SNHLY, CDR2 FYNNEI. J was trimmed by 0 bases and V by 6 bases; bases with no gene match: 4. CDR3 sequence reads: CASRLGQMNTEAFF. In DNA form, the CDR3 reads TGTGCCAGCAGATTGGGACAGATGAACACTGAAGCTTTCTTT.

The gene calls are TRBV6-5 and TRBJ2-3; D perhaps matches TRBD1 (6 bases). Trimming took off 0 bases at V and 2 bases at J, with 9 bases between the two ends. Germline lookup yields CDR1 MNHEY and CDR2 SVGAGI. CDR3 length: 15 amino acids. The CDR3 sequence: CASSYSRTATDTQYF. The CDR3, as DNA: TGTGCCAGCAGTTACTCCCGGACAGCCACAGATACGCAGTATTTT.

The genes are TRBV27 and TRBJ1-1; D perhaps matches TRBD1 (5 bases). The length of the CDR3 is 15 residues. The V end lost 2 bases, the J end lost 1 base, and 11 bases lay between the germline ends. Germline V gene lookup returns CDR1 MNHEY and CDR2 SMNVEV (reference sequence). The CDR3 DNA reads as TGTGCCAGCAGTTTACTGCGGGGGTGGAACACTGAAGCTTTCTTT. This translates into CASSLLRGWNTEAFF.

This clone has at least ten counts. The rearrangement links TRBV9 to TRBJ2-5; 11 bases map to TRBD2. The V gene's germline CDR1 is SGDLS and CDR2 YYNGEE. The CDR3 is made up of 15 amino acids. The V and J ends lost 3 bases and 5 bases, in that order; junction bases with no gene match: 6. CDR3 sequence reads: CASSAGTSGRETQYF. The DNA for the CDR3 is TGTGCCAGCAGCGCCGGGACTAGCGGCCGGGAGACCCAGTACTTC.

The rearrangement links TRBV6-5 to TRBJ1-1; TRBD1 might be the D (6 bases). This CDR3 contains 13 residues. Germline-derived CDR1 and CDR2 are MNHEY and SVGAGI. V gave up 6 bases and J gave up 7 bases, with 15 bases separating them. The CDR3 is CASRSSQGSEAFF. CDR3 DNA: TGTGCCAGCAGGAGTTCACAGGGAAGTGAAGCTTTCTTT.

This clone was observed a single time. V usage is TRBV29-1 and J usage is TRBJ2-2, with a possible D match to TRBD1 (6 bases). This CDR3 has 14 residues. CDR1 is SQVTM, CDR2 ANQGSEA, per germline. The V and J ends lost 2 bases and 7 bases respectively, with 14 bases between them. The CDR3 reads CSVEKSGAYGELFF. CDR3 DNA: TGCAGCGTTGAAAAGTCAGGGGCATACGGGGAGCTGTTTTTT.

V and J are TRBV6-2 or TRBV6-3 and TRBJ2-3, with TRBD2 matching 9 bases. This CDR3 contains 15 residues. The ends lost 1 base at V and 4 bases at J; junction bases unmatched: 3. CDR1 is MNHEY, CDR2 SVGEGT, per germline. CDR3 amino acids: CASSYYGGRADTQYF. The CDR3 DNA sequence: TGTGCCAGCAGTTACTACGGCGGGAGGGCAGATACGCAGTATTTT.

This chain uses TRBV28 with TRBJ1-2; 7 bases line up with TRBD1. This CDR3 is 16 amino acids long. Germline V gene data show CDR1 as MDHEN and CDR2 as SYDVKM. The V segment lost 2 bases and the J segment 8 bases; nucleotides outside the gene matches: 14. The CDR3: CASSLGGTQGLGGYTF. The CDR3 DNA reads TGTGCCAGCAGTTTAGGCGGGACACAGGGGCTGGGGGGCTACACCTTC.

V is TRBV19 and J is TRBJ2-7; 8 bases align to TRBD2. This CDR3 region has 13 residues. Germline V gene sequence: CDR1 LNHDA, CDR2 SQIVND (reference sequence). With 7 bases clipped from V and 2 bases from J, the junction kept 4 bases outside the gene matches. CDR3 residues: CASMGLDPYEQYF. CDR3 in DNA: TGTGCCAGTATGGGACTAGACCCCTACGAGCAGTACTTC.